The source of this TCR beta chain is a study of blood T cell repertoires in COVID-19. Across the study: Sample material is recorded as cDNA or gDNA derived from T cells, B-cell-depleted T cells, or PBMCs.

Produced via immunoSEQ multiplex PCR; TCRdb's table is partial and in-frame only. This repertoire shows around 250,000 clones, 84% found once; its top ten account for 1.5% to 1.7%. Germline V gives CDR1 MDHEN, CDR2 SYDVKM. The CDR3 sequence is 15 residues long. J gave up 3 bases and V 6 bases, and 4 bases lay outside the gene matches. The receptor comes from a woman between 40 and 50 years old who had recovered from COVID-19. The V call is TRBV28, the J call TRBJ2-2; 10 bases line up with TRBD1. Sequences were obtained from peripheral blood. The CDR3 region has the DNA TGTGCCAGCAGGCCCGGGACAGGGGACACCGGGGAGCTGTTTTTT. Translated: CASRPGTGDTGELFF.